Listed here are 13 T cell receptor beta chains from one sample, sequenced in a study of T cells in Graves' hyperthyroidism and ophthalmopathy. The investigators amplified TCR beta CDR3 regions from RNA transcripts. TCR CDR3 underwent first-round RT-PCR with the HTBI primer set. TCRdb used MiXCR to reprocess the multiplex PCR reads, holding one entry per CDR3 protein. Among some 770,000 distinct CDR3 sequences listed, 16% were seen once. The sequenced sample consisted of blood. These receptors were obtained from a man aged 18-30 years with Graves' hyperthyroidism.

This clonotype was detected many times. The chain couples TRBV27 to TRBJ1-6, with 7 bases matching TRBD1. Unmatched junction bases numbered 12, after V lost 6 bases and J lost 4 bases. Per germline, CDR1 MNHEY and CDR2 SMNVEV (reference sequence). This CDR3 is built from 17 residues. CDR3 amino acids: CASRPFPGQTYNSPLHF. The CDR3 DNA reads TGTGCCAGCAGGCCTTTTCCGGGACAGACTTATAATTCACCCCTCCACTTT.

This clonotype was seen at least ten times. The V and J genes are TRBV10-3 and TRBJ2-3; no clear D gene. The CDR3 is 18 amino acids. CDR1 is ENHRY and CDR2 is SYGVKD in the germline V gene. The V gene lost 3 bases and the J gene lost 3 bases, with 22 bases spanning the gap. The CDR3 nucleotides are TGTGCCATCAGTGACCATAAAGGCGGCAGCACTCTAACAGATACGCAGTATTTT. Translated, it gives CAISDHKGGSTLTDTQYF.

A few counts support this clonotype. The V gene is TRBV24-1, the J gene TRBJ2-2; the match to TRBD1 covers 8 bases. V lost 6 bases to trimming and J lost 5 bases; unmatched junction nucleotides: 7. CDR1 KGHDR and CDR2 SFDVKD come from the germline V gene. The CDR3 has 15 amino acids. In nucleotides, the CDR3 is TGTGCCACCAGTCCAGGGGGCGCAGAAACCGGGGAGCTGTTTTTT. Translated, it gives CATSPGGAETGELFF.

This clonotype has a count of ten or more. The chain combines TRBV30 with TRBJ2-7; tentatively, D is TRBD2 (6 bases). The germline V gene encodes CDR1 GTSNPN and CDR2 SVGIG (reference sequence). This CDR3 contains 14 residues. The V end was cut by 0 bases, the J end by 3 bases, with 12 bases between. CDR3 nucleotides: TGTGCCTGGAGTGTGAAGGGACTCTACTACGAGCAGTACTTC. This gives the protein CAWSVKGLYYEQYF.

The chain links TRBV10-3 to TRBJ2-2, with 7 bases that match TRBD2. In germline, CDR1 is ENHRY, CDR2 SYGVKD. V was pared by 8 bases and J by 2 bases, with 5 bases of the junction left unmatched. This CDR3 is built from 14 residues. CDR3 coding DNA: TGTGCCATCCCTCTAGCGGAAAACACCGGGGAGCTGTTTTTT. It specifies CAIPLAENTGELFF.

This clonotype has at least ten counts. The CDR3 sequence is CASSLTGTNNEQFF. The CDR3 DNA reads as TGTGCCAGCAGTTTAACGGGGACTAACAATGAGCAGTTCTTC. The chain employs TRBV28 and TRBJ2-1; 7 positions match TRBD2. The germline V gene encodes CDR1 MDHEN and CDR2 SYDVKM. With 2 bases clipped from V and 5 bases from J, the junction kept 3 bases outside the gene matches. This CDR3 is built from 14 residues.

This clonotype has ten or more counts. The chain joins TRBV20-1 to TRBJ2-7; tentatively, D is TRBD1 (6 bases). The CDR3 contains 16 residues. Germline V gives CDR1 DFQATT, CDR2 SNEGSKA (reference sequence). V was clipped by 3 bases and J by 3 bases, with 21 bases between them. The CDR3 loop reads CSARNPVGGRDYEQYF. The CDR3 region has the DNA TGCAGTGCTAGGAACCCGGTTGGGGGCCGGGACTACGAGCAGTACTTC.

There are many counts of this clonotype. J is TRBJ1-2 and V is TRBV4-1; TRBD1 matches 9 bases. With 4 bases clipped from V and 7 bases from J, the junction kept 10 bases outside the gene matches. The CDR3 runs to 15 residues. Germline V CDR1 and CDR2: MGHRA, YSYEKL. CDR3 amino acids: CASSRPGQGLSGYTF. The CDR3 bases are TGCGCCAGCAGCCGTCCGGGACAGGGCCTGAGTGGCTACACCTTC.

This clonotype was detected only a few times. The rearrangement links TRBV7-2 to TRBJ2-3, with D tentatively TRBD2 (6 bases). The CDR3 has 16 amino acids. Germline CDR1 is SGHTA and CDR2 is FQGNSA. Trimming left V 2 bases short and J 0 bases short, with 12 bases between. The CDR3 coding sequence is TGTGCCAGCAGCTTAAATGGCGGGATTAGCACAGATACGCAGTATTTT. Translated: CASSLNGGISTDTQYF.

This clonotype was observed many times. The chain has TRBV20-1 and TRBJ2-3, with D possibly TRBD2 on 6 matching bases. The V gene's germline CDR1 is DFQATT and CDR2 SNEGSKA (reference sequence). V shed 6 bases and J shed 1 base, with 14 bases lying between them. The CDR3 sequence is 14 residues long. The CDR3, as DNA: TGCAGTGCCCTTGGAGGGAGTGGCACAGATACGCAGTATTTT. It codes for CSALGGSGTDTQYF.

This chain links TRBV28 with TRBJ2-1; D is possibly TRBD1 (5 bases). V was cut by 6 bases and J by 0 bases, with 18 bases left in between. The CDR3 length is 17 residues. Germline assignment: CDR1 MDHEN and CDR2 SYDVKM. For the CDR3, the DNA is TGTGCCAGCAGACCTTGGGGCGAACCGAGCTCCTACAATGAGCAGTTCTTC. Its translation: CASRPWGEPSSYNEQFF. Filled out from reference TRBV28 and TRBJ2-1, the complete variable domain reads DVKVTQSSRYLVKRTGEKVFLECVQDMDHENMFWYRQDPGLGLRLIYFSYDVKMKEKGDIPEGYSVSREKKERFSLILESASTNQTSMYLCASRPWGEPSSYNEQFFGPGTRLTVL.

This clonotype was counted a few times. As the CDR3 is not closed by the conserved phenylalanine or tryptophan, this likely results from a read error. The CDR3 is CSARDLRRASTDTQYL. In DNA, the CDR3 is TGCAGTGCTAGAGATTTACGACGGGCTAGCACAGATACGCAGTATCTT. This chain uses TRBV20-1 with TRBJ2-3; D ambiguous. V lost 0 bases and J lost 0, with 13 bases in between. This CDR3 region has 16 residues. The germline CDR1 and CDR2 sequences are DFQATT and SNEGSKA (reference sequence).

This clonotype was counted between two and nine times. The chain couples TRBV5-1 to TRBJ1-2; 9 bases agree with TRBD1. V lost 4 bases to trimming and J lost 3 bases; unmatched junction nucleotides: 7. CDR1 is SGHRS, CDR2 YFSETQ, per germline. This CDR3 contains 15 residues. The CDR3 is CASSLRTGDDYGYTF. CDR3 bases: TGCGCCAGCAGCCTGAGGACAGGGGATGACTATGGCTACACCTTC.